This is a list of T cell receptor beta chains from one sample in a study of control samples from healthy donors and cancer patients. Generated by immunoSEQ multiplex PCR, the TCRdb table keeps only in-frame clones and is missing some. Of some 120,000 clones listed, around 93% are singletons. The sample taken for sequencing was PBMCs. These receptor sequences come from a man in his forties or fifties with head and neck cancer. The CDR3 runs from the conserved cysteine through the conserved F or W. Fields, in order: clone size, D gene, V gene, J gene, CDR3 protein, CDR3 DNA. A D gene is named only where the DNA matches it firmly. Expanded clones get a size class; other rows say once, few or many, or leave the size out.

clone_size: .
d_call: .
v_call: TRBV20-1
j_call: TRBJ1-2
cdr3_aa: CSAKRWAGYTF
cdr3_nt: TGCAGTGCTAAACGCTGGGCCGGCTACACCTTC

clone_size: .
d_call: .
v_call: TRBV18
j_call: TRBJ2-5
cdr3_aa: CASSPLPPLGETQYF
cdr3_nt: TGTGCCAGCTCACCACTCCCCCCCCTAGGAGAGACCCAGTACTTC

clone_size: .
d_call: .
v_call: TRBV3-1/TRBV3-2
j_call: TRBJ1-1
cdr3_aa: CASSRMRNTEAFF
cdr3_nt: TGTGCCAGCAGCCGGATGAGGAACACTGAAGCTTTCTTT

clone_size: .
d_call: TRBD2
v_call: TRBV29-1
j_call: TRBJ2-5
cdr3_aa: CSVAGGTQETQYF
cdr3_nt: TGCAGCGTTGCGGGGGGAACCCAAGAGACCCAGTACTTC

clone_size: .
d_call: TRBD2
v_call: TRBV7-3
j_call: TRBJ2-1
cdr3_aa: CASSSRPPSGGNYNEQFF
cdr3_nt: TGTGCCAGCAGCTCCCGCCCTCCAAGCGGGGGGAATTACAATGAGCAGTTCTTC

clone_size: .
d_call: .
v_call: TRBV9
j_call: TRBJ2-2
cdr3_aa: CASSPRLAGELFF
cdr3_nt: TGTGCCAGCAGCCCTCGGTTGGCCGGGGAGCTGTTTTTT

clone_size: few
d_call: .
v_call: TRBV4-2
j_call: TRBJ1-2
cdr3_aa: CASSQDSSGGGYGYTF
cdr3_nt: TGTGCCAGCAGCCAAGATTCCAGCGGCGGGGGCTATGGCTACACCTTC

clone_size: .
d_call: .
v_call: TRBV7-3
j_call: TRBJ2-3
cdr3_aa: CASSSWFGDTQYF
cdr3_nt: TGTGCCAGCAGCTCCTGGTTCGGAGATACGCAGTATTTT

clone_size: .
d_call: .
v_call: TRBV18
j_call: TRBJ2-6
cdr3_aa: CASTRKDQTLSGANVLTF
cdr3_nt: TGTGCCAGCACCCGCAAGGATCAGACCCTCTCTGGGGCCAACGTCCTGACTTTC

clone_size: .
d_call: .
v_call: TRBV5-1
j_call: TRBJ2-3
cdr3_aa: CASSFRAQDTQYF
cdr3_nt: TGCGCCAGCAGCTTTCGGGCGCAAGATACGCAGTATTTT

clone_size: .
d_call: .
v_call: TRBV7-2
j_call: TRBJ2-2
cdr3_aa: CASSPDGGTGELFF
cdr3_nt: TGTGCCAGCAGCCCGGACGGGGGAACCGGGGAGCTGTTTTTT

clone_size: .
d_call: .
v_call: TRBV7-7
j_call: TRBJ2-5
cdr3_aa: CASSSGLQETQYF
cdr3_nt: TGTGCCAGCAGCTCGGGTCTCCAAGAGACCCAGTACTTC

clone_size: .
d_call: .
v_call: TRBV9
j_call: TRBJ1-1
cdr3_aa: CASSSGGGVTEAFF
cdr3_nt: TGTGCCAGCAGCTCAGGAGGGGGAGTCACTGAAGCTTTCTTT

clone_size: .
d_call: TRBD2
v_call: TRBV13
j_call: TRBJ2-1
cdr3_aa: CASSRALVGPSGGAEQFF
cdr3_nt: TGTGCCAGCAGCCGGGCTTTGGTTGGTCCTAGCGGGGGGGCTGAGCAGTTCTTC

clone_size: .
d_call: .
v_call: TRBV6-6
j_call: TRBJ2-7
cdr3_aa: CASSYQDRSYEQYF
cdr3_nt: TGTGCCAGCAGTTACCAGGACAGAAGTTACGAGCAGTACTTC

clone_size: .
d_call: .
v_call: TRBV9
j_call: TRBJ1-5
cdr3_aa: CASSVLGAYSNQPQHF
cdr3_nt: TGTGCCAGCAGCGTACTCGGGGCGTATAGCAATCAGCCCCAGCATTTT

clone_size: .
d_call: TRBD2
v_call: TRBV7-2
j_call: TRBJ2-2
cdr3_aa: CASSLSGNPTGELFF
cdr3_nt: TGTGCCAGCAGCTTGAGCGGGAACCCCACCGGGGAGCTGTTTTTT

clone_size: .
d_call: .
v_call: TRBV3-1/TRBV3-2
j_call: TRBJ1-2
cdr3_aa: CASSEGPARGYTF
cdr3_nt: TGTGCCAGCAGCGAAGGCCCTGCCAGGGGCTACACCTTC

clone_size: once
d_call: .
v_call: TRBV27
j_call: TRBJ1-2
cdr3_aa: CASSFGRQRNPNYGYTF
cdr3_nt: TGTGCCAGCAGTTTCGGTAGACAGCGAAACCCTAACTATGGCTACACCTTC

clone_size: .
d_call: .
v_call: TRBV3-1/TRBV3-2
j_call: TRBJ2-7
cdr3_aa: CASSPRDGTYEQYF
cdr3_nt: TGTGCCAGCAGCCCCCGGGACGGGACCTACGAGCAGTACTTC

clone_size: .
d_call: TRBD2
v_call: TRBV7-2
j_call: TRBJ2-3
cdr3_aa: CASSLDTGGVVDTQYF
cdr3_nt: TGTGCCAGCAGCCTGGATACGGGGGGAGTTGTAGATACGCAGTATTTT

clone_size: .
d_call: .
v_call: TRBV21-1
j_call: TRBJ1-1
cdr3_aa: CASSKAVGGSTEAFF
cdr3_nt: TGTGCCAGCAGCAAAGCGGTGGGGGGCTCCACTGAAGCTTTCTTT

clone_size: .
d_call: .
v_call: TRBV12-3/TRBV12-4
j_call: TRBJ1-1
cdr3_aa: CASRRSMNTEAFF
cdr3_nt: TGTGCCAGCAGAAGAAGCATGAACACTGAAGCTTTCTTT

clone_size: once
d_call: .
v_call: TRBV7-6
j_call: TRBJ1-6
cdr3_aa: CASSLIGRAGNSPLHF
cdr3_nt: TGTGCCAGCAGCTTAATTGGCAGGGCTGGCAATTCACCCCTCCACTTT

clone_size: .
d_call: TRBD2
v_call: TRBV29-1
j_call: TRBJ2-1
cdr3_aa: CSVGGGTSDYNEQFF
cdr3_nt: TGCAGCGTCGGAGGAGGGACTAGCGACTACAATGAGCAGTTCTTC

clone_size: .
d_call: .
v_call: TRBV30
j_call: TRBJ2-2
cdr3_aa: CAWSGATIRTGELFF
cdr3_nt: TGTGCCTGGAGTGGAGCGACAATCCGAACCGGGGAGCTGTTTTTT

clone_size: .
d_call: .
v_call: TRBV9
j_call: TRBJ2-7
cdr3_aa: CASSERFYEQYF
cdr3_nt: TGTGCCAGCAGCGAAAGGTTCTACGAGCAGTACTTC

clone_size: .
d_call: .
v_call: TRBV18
j_call: TRBJ1-3
cdr3_aa: CASSPYAGSGNTIYF
cdr3_nt: TGTGCCAGCTCACCATATGCAGGGTCTGGAAACACCATATATTTT

clone_size: .
d_call: .
v_call: TRBV18
j_call: TRBJ2-5
cdr3_aa: CASSRDLKTQYF
cdr3_nt: TGTGCCAGCTCACGGGACCTCAAGACCCAGTACTTC

clone_size: .
d_call: .
v_call: TRBV7-9
j_call: TRBJ1-3
cdr3_aa: CASNQNTGNTIYF
cdr3_nt: TGTGCCAGCAACCAGAACACTGGAAACACCATATATTTT

clone_size: .
d_call: .
v_call: TRBV4-2
j_call: TRBJ1-2
cdr3_aa: CASSQDNDPNYGYTF
cdr3_nt: TGTGCCAGCAGCCAAGACAACGACCCAAACTATGGCTACACCTTC

clone_size: .
d_call: .
v_call: TRBV6-2/TRBV6-3
j_call: TRBJ1-6
cdr3_aa: CASSPAVTGKSPLHF
cdr3_nt: TGTGCCAGCAGTCCAGCTGTTACAGGGAAATCACCCCTCCACTTT

clone_size: once
d_call: .
v_call: TRBV19
j_call: TRBJ1-1
cdr3_aa: CASRQGVAEAFF
cdr3_nt: TGTGCCAGTAGACAAGGGGTGGCTGAAGCTTTCTTT

clone_size: .
d_call: .
v_call: TRBV5-6
j_call: TRBJ2-7
cdr3_aa: CASSLEGSWGTEQYF
cdr3_nt: TGTGCCAGCAGCTTGGAGGGGAGTTGGGGGACCGAGCAGTACTTC

clone_size: .
d_call: .
v_call: TRBV12-3/TRBV12-4
j_call: TRBJ1-2
cdr3_aa: CASSFLGDGYTF
cdr3_nt: TGTGCCAGCAGTTTTCTGGGAGATGGCTACACCTTC

clone_size: .
d_call: TRBD1
v_call: TRBV4-1
j_call: TRBJ2-7
cdr3_aa: CASSRGQGPYEQYF
cdr3_nt: TGCGCCAGCAGCCGAGGACAGGGGCCCTACGAGCAGTACTTC

clone_size: .
d_call: .
v_call: TRBV28
j_call: TRBJ1-2
cdr3_aa: CASSFQDYGYTF
cdr3_nt: TGTGCCAGCAGTTTTCAGGACTATGGCTACACCTTC

clone_size: .
d_call: .
v_call: TRBV7-9
j_call: TRBJ1-3
cdr3_aa: CASSPGFGNTIYF
cdr3_nt: TGTGCCAGCAGCCCTGGGTTTGGAAACACCATATATTTT

clone_size: .
d_call: .
v_call: TRBV25-1
j_call: TRBJ1-1
cdr3_aa: CASKRAAEAFF
cdr3_nt: TGTGCCAGCAAAAGGGCGGCTGAAGCTTTCTTT

clone_size: .
d_call: TRBD2
v_call: TRBV7-9
j_call: TRBJ2-2
cdr3_aa: CASSLGAGGGASGELFF
cdr3_nt: TGTGCCAGCAGCTTAGGAGCCGGCGGGGGGGCCAGCGGGGAGCTGTTTTTT

clone_size: .
d_call: .
v_call: TRBV28
j_call: TRBJ2-7
cdr3_aa: CASSRLGRGSAEQYF
cdr3_nt: TGTGCCAGCAGCCGACTGGGTAGGGGTTCTGCCGAGCAGTACTTC

clone_size: .
d_call: .
v_call: TRBV10-3
j_call: TRBJ2-7
cdr3_aa: CAIRTGPRYSYEQYF
cdr3_nt: TGTGCCATCAGGACTGGACCCAGATATTCCTACGAGCAGTACTTC

clone_size: .
d_call: TRBD1
v_call: TRBV11-2
j_call: TRBJ2-7
cdr3_aa: CASSPGTVYEQYF
cdr3_nt: TGTGCCAGCAGCCCCGGGACAGTCTACGAGCAGTACTTC

clone_size: .
d_call: .
v_call: TRBV7-2
j_call: TRBJ2-1
cdr3_aa: CASSLNRRPSYNEQFF
cdr3_nt: TGTGCCAGCAGCTTGAACCGGCGGCCGTCCTACAATGAGCAGTTCTTC

clone_size: .
d_call: TRBD1
v_call: TRBV6-5
j_call: TRBJ1-2
cdr3_aa: CASSFLPGQGADGYTF
cdr3_nt: TGTGCCAGCAGTTTCCTTCCGGGACAGGGGGCTGATGGCTACACCTTC

clone_size: .
d_call: .
v_call: TRBV9
j_call: TRBJ1-6
cdr3_aa: CASTRGADDSPLHF
cdr3_nt: TGTGCCAGCACGCGTGGGGCCGATGATTCACCCCTCCACTTT

clone_size: .
d_call: TRBD1
v_call: TRBV7-2
j_call: TRBJ1-4
cdr3_aa: CASSLAGTGFRTNEKLFF
cdr3_nt: TGTGCCAGCAGCTTAGCCGGGACAGGCTTTAGAACTAATGAAAAACTGTTTTTT

clone_size: .
d_call: TRBD2
v_call: TRBV9
j_call: TRBJ2-3
cdr3_aa: CASSAWGGTTDTQYF
cdr3_nt: TGTGCCAGCAGCGCCTGGGGGGGTACCACAGATACGCAGTATTTT

clone_size: .
d_call: .
v_call: TRBV3-1/TRBV3-2
j_call: TRBJ1-2
cdr3_aa: CASSQERGFMDYGYTF
cdr3_nt: TGTGCCAGCAGCCAAGAAAGGGGTTTTATGGACTATGGCTACACCTTC

clone_size: .
d_call: .
v_call: TRBV7-6
j_call: TRBJ1-1
cdr3_aa: CASSFGTGNTEAFF
cdr3_nt: TGTGCCAGCAGCTTCGGGACGGGCAACACTGAAGCTTTCTTT

clone_size: .
d_call: .
v_call: TRBV19
j_call: TRBJ1-1
cdr3_aa: CASSMEGGEAFF
cdr3_nt: TGTGCCAGTAGTATGGAGGGAGGTGAAGCTTTCTTT